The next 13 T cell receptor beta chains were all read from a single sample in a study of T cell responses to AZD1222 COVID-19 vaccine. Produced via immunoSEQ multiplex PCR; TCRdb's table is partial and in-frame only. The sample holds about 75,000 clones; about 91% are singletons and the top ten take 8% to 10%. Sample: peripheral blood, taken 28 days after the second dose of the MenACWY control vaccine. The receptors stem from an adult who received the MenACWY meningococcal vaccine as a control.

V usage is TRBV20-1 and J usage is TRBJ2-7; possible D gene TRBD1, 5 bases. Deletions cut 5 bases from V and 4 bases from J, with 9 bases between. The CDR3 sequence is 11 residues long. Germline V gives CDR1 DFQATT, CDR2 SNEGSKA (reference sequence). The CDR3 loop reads CSASDRYEQYF. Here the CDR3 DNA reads TGCAGTGCTTCCGACAGATACGAGCAGTACTTC.

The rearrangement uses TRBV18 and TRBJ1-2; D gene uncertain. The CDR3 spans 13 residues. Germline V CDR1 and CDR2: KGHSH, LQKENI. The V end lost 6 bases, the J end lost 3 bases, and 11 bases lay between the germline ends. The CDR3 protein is CASSLLDYYGYTF. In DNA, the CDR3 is TGTGCCAGCTCGCTTCTTGACTACTATGGCTACACCTTC. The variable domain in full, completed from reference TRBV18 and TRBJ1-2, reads NAGVMQNPRHLVRRRGQEARLRCSPMKGHSHVYWYRQLPEEGLKFMVYLQKENIIDESGMPKERFSAEFPKEGPSILRIQQVVRGDSAAYFCASSLLDYYGYTFGSGTRLTVV.

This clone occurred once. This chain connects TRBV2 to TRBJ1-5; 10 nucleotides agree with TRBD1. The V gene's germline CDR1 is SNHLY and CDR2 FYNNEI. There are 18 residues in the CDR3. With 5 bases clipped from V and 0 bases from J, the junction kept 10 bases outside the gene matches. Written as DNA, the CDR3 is TGTGCCAGCAGTCTTGGGGGACAGGGGTCTTATAGCAATCAGCCCCAGCATTTT. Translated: CASSLGGQGSYSNQPQHF.

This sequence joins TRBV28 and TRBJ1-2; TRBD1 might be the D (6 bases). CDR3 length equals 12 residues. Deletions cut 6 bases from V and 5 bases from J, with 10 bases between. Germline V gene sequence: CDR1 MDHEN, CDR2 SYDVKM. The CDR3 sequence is CASSRGQYGYTF. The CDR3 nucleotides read TGTGCCAGCAGCCGGGGGCAATATGGCTACACCTTC.

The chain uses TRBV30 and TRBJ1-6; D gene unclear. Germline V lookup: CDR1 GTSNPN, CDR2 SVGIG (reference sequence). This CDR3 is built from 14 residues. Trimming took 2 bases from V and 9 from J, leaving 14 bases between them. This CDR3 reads CAWSSLTGSSPLHF. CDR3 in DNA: TGTGCCTGGAGTTCCCTTACCGGTAGTTCACCCCTCCACTTT.

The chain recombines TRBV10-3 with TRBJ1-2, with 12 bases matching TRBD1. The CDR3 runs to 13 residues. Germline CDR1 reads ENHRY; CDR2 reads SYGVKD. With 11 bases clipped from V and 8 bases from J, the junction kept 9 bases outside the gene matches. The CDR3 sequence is CALQGQGARGYTF. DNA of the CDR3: TGTGCCCTACAGGGACAGGGGGCGCGAGGCTACACCTTC.

In nucleotides, the CDR3 is TGCAGCGTTGAAGGGACAGGAGATGCAACTAATGAAAAACTGTTTTTT. Translation: CSVEGTGDATNEKLFF. The chain couples TRBV29-1 to TRBJ1-4; 7 bases map to TRBD1. Trimming cost V 1 base and J 0 bases; bases outside gene matches: 5. From germline, CDR1 is SQVTM and CDR2 ANQGSEA. CDR3 length equals 16 residues.

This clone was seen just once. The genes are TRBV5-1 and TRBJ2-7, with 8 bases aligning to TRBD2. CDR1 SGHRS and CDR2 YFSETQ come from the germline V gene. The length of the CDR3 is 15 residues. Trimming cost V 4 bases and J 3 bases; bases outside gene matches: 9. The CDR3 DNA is TGCGCCAGCAGCAGGGAAGTAGCGGGGAGCTACGAGCAGTACTTC. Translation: CASSREVAGSYEQYF.

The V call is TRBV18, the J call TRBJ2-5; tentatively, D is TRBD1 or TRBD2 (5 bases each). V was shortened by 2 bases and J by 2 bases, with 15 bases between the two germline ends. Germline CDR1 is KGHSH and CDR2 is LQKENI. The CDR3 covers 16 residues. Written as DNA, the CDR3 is TGTGCCAGCTCACCAATATTTAGGGACCCTCAAGAGACCCAGTACTTC. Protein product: CASSPIFRDPQETQYF.

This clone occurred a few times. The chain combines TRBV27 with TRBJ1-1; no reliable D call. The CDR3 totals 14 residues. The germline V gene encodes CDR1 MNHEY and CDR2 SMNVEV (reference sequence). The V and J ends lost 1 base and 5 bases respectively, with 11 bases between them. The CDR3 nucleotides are TGTGCCAGCAGTTTATACCCGGCCGGGACTGAAGCTTTCTTT. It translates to CASSLYPAGTEAFF.

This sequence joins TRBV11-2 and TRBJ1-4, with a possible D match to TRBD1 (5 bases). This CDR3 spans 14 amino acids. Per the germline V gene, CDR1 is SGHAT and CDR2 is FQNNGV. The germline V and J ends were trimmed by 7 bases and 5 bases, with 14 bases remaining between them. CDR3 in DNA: TGTGCCAGCAAGCGGGCAGGGCGGAATGAAAAACTGTTTTTT. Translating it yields CASKRAGRNEKLFF.

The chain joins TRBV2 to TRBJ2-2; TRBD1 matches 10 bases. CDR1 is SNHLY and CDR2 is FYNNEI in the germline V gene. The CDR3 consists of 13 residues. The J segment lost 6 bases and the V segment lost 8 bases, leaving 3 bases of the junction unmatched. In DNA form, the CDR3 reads TGTGCCAGCCGACAGGGGGCCTCCGGGGAGCTGTTTTTT. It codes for CASRQGASGELFF.

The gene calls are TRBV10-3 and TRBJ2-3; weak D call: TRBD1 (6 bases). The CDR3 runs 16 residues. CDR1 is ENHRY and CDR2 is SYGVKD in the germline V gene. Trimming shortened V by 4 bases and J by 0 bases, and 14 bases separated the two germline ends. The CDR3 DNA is TGTGCCATCAGTGCCCAACAGGGAGCTAGCACAGATACGCAGTATTTT. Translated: CAISAQQGASTDTQYF.